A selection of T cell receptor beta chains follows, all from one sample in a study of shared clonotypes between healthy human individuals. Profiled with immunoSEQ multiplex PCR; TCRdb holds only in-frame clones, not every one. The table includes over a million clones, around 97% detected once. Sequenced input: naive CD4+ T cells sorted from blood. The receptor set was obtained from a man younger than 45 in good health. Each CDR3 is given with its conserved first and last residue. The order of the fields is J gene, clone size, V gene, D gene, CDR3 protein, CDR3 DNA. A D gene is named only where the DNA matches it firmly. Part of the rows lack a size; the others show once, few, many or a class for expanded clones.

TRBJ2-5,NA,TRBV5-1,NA,CASSLAGTSQETQYF,TGCGCCAGCAGCTTGGCCGGTACCAGCCAAGAGACCCAGTACTTC
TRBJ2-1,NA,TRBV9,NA,CASSSGGPVNNEQFF,TGTGCCAGCAGCAGCGGAGGGCCCGTAAACAATGAGCAGTTCTTC
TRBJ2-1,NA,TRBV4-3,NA,CASSQEWVSNEQFF,TGCGCCAGCAGCCAAGAATGGGTCTCGAATGAGCAGTTCTTC
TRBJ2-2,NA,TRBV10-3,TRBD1,CAIRPQGAVGELFF,TGTGCCATCAGACCACAGGGGGCCGTCGGGGAGCTGTTTTTT
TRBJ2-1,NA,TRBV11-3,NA,CASSLGLGVEQFF,TGTGCCAGCAGCTTAGGTCTAGGAGTTGAGCAGTTCTTC
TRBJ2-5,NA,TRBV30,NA,CAWRGPRGTQYF,TGTGCCTGGAGGGGGCCCCGGGGGACCCAGTACTTC
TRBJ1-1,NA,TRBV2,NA,CASSDVPGYTEAFF,TGTGCCAGCAGTGACGTCCCTGGGTACACTGAAGCTTTCTTT
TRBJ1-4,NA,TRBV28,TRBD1,CASSLGTGHEKLFF,TGTGCCAGCAGTTTGGGGACAGGGCATGAAAAACTGTTTTTT
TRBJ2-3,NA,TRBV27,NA,CASSSRHSDTQYF,TGTGCCAGCAGTTCCCGACATTCGGATACGCAGTATTTT
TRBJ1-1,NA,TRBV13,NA,CASSLQGSTEAFF,TGTGCCAGCAGCTTACAGGGTTCCACTGAAGCTTTCTTT
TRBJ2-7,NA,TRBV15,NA,CATSERASSYEQYF,TGTGCCACCAGCGAGAGGGCCAGCTCCTACGAGCAGTACTTC
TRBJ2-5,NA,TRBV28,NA,CASSERETQYF,TGTGCCAGCAGTGAAAGAGAGACCCAGTACTTC
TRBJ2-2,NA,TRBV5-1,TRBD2,CASSRTSARGTGELFF,TGCGCCAGCAGCAGAACTAGCGCCCGGGGCACCGGGGAGCTGTTTTTT
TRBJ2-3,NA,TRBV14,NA,CASSQSGAPTDTQYF,TGTGCCAGCAGCCAATCGGGAGCCCCCACAGATACGCAGTATTTT
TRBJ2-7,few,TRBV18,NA,CASSPGPLYEQYF,TGTGCCAGCTCCCCGGGACCCCTCTACGAGCAGTACTTC
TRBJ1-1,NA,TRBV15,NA,CATSPRPINTEAFF,TGTGCCACCAGCCCACGTCCCATCAACACTGAAGCTTTCTTT
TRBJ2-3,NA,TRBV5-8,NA,CASTVDGRPDTQYF,TGTGCCAGCACCGTGGACGGGAGACCAGATACGCAGTATTTT
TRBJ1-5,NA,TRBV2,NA,CASGQSNQPQHF,TGTGCCAGCGGACAAAGCAATCAGCCCCAGCATTTT
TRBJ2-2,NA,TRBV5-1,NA,CASSFPALATGELFF,TGCGCCAGCAGCTTTCCCGCCCTGGCAACCGGGGAGCTGTTTTTT
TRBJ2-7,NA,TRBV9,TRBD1,CASSPRTGVIHEQYF,TGTGCCAGCAGCCCGCGGACAGGGGTTATCCACGAGCAGTACTTC
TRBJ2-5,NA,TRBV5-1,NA,CASSLEPNQETQYF,TGCGCCAGCAGCTTGGAACCCAACCAAGAGACCCAGTACTTC
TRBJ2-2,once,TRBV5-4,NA,CASSVAWGLNTGELFF,TGTGCCAGCAGCGTAGCTTGGGGCTTGAACACCGGGGAGCTGTTTTTT
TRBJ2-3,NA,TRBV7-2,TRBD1,CASSLDRVADTQYF,TGTGCCAGCAGCTTGGACAGGGTGGCAGATACGCAGTATTTT
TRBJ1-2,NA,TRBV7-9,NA,CASSLGSGGTPTDPYGYTF,TGTGCCAGCAGCTTAGGGTCGGGGGGGACCCCTACAGATCCATATGGCTACACCTTC
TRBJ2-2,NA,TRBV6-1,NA,CASRSREINTGELFF,TGTGCCAGCAGGTCCAGGGAAATTAACACCGGGGAGCTGTTTTTT
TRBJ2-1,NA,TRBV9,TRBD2,CASSVTGGSLNNEQFF,TGTGCCAGCAGCGTAACGGGCGGGAGTCTCAACAATGAGCAGTTCTTC